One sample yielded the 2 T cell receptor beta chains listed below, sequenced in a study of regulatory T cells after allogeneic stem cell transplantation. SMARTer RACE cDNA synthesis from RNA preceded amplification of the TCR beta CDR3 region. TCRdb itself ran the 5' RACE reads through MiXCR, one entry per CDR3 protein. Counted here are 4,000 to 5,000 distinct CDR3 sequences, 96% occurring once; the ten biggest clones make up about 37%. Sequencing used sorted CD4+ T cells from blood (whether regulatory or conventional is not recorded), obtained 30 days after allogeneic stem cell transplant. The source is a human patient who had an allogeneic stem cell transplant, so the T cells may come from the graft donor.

CDR3 region: CSAEAPGQYYEQYF. CDR3 DNA: TGCAGTGCTGAAGCACCAGGACAGTACTACGAGCAGTACTTC. The chain combines TRBV20-1 with TRBJ2-7, with a weak D call TRBD1 (6 bases). The germline V and J ends were trimmed by 5 bases and 3 bases, with 17 bases remaining between them. The CDR3 runs 14 residues. CDR1 is DFQATT and CDR2 is SNEGSKA in the germline V gene (reference sequence).

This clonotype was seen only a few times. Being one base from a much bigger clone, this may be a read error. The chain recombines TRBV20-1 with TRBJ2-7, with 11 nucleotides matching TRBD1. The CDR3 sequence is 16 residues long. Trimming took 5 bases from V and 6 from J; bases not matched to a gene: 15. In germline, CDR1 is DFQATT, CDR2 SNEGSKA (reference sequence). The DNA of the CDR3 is TGCAGTGCTTTGAACCTCCGCGCCGGGACAGGGGGCGAGCAGTACTTC. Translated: CSALNLRAGTGGEQYF.